These 18 T cell receptor beta chains were sequenced from one sample in a study of graft-versus-host responses after intestinal transplantation. The method was immunoSEQ multiplex PCR; TCRdb's version includes in-frame clones alone and lacks a portion of them. The sample has about 120,000 clones; roughly 92% are singletons. No cognate antigen is known for these TCRs. Sequenced material: unstimulated CD4+ T cells sorted from spleen or lymph node cells, taken before transplant. These receptors came from a human donor who was the organ donor for an intestinal transplant.

V gene TRBV19 combines with J gene TRBJ2-5; D is perhaps TRBD1 (7 bases). CDR1 and CDR2 (germline): LNHDA, SQIVND (reference sequence). The CDR3 is 15 amino acids. The V and J ends lost 6 bases and 11 bases respectively, with 25 bases between them. CDR3 region: CASSLEGAGSYGQYF. The CDR3 region has the DNA TGTGCCAGTAGCTTGGAGGGGGCGGGCTCCTACGGGCAGTACTTC.

The J gene is TRBJ2-2, the V gene TRBV4-1; D gene uncertain. The germline V gene encodes CDR1 MGHRA and CDR2 YSYEKL. V was pared by 4 bases and J by 6 bases, with 6 bases between. The CDR3 has 12 amino acids. The chain's CDR3 is CASSLPAGELFF. The CDR3, as DNA: TGCGCCAGCAGCCTCCCCGCCGGGGAGCTGTTTTTT.

The genes are TRBV5-1 and TRBJ2-7; tentative D call: TRBD2 (6 bases). Per the germline V gene, CDR1 is SGHRS and CDR2 is YFSETQ. There are 16 residues in the CDR3. V was cut by 0 bases and J by 0 bases, with 13 bases left in between. The CDR3 spells CASSLVWETSSYEQYF. CDR3 DNA sequence: TGCGCCAGCAGCTTGGTTTGGGAGACTAGCTCCTACGAGCAGTACTTC.

The chain joins TRBV21-1 to TRBJ1-2; the table's D call, TRBD1, was not checked against the DNA. TRBV21-1 is labeled a pseudogene. The CDR3 totals 15 residues. The CDR3 loop reads CASSSRQGSLGGYTF. CDR3 coding DNA: TGTGCCAGCAGCAGCCGACAGGGTTCCCTAGGGGGCTACACCTTC.

This chain connects TRBV5-4 to TRBJ2-3, with D maybe TRBD2 (5 bases). This CDR3 has 14 amino acids. CDR1 is SGHNT and CDR2 is YYREEE in the germline V gene (reference sequence). V lost 0 bases and J 3 bases, leaving 8 bases between the germline ends. The CDR3 spells CASSLALATDTQYF. The DNA for the CDR3 is TGTGCCAGCAGCTTGGCGTTAGCGACAGATACGCAGTATTTT.

This chain links TRBV12-5 with TRBJ2-1; tentatively, D is TRBD1 (6 bases). V shed 2 bases and J shed 5 bases, with 7 bases lying between them. The CDR3 extends over 13 amino acids. Germline lookup yields CDR1 LGHNT and CDR2 FRNRAP. The CDR3 nucleotides are TGTGCTAGTGGTTTGCCAGGGGACAATGAGCAGTTCTTC. Protein product: CASGLPGDNEQFF.

The chain is built from TRBV7-9 and TRBJ1-1, with a tentative D call TRBD1 (6 bases). CDR3 length: 14 amino acids. CDR1 and CDR2 (germline): SEHNR, FQNEAQ (reference sequence). Trimming removed 6 bases from V and 0 bases from J, with 11 bases in between. This chain's CDR3 is CASRPGTLNTEAFF. The CDR3 DNA follows: TGTGCCAGCAGACCCGGGACATTGAACACTGAAGCTTTCTTT.

This clone was recorded only once. The V call is TRBV28, the J call TRBJ1-2; the D is unclear. V lost 1 base and J 6 bases, leaving 6 bases between the germline ends. This CDR3 spans 12 amino acids. Germline CDR1 MDHEN, CDR2 SYDVKM. The CDR3 DNA sequence: TGTGCCAGCAGTTTATACCCCCATGGCTACACCTTC. Translated, it gives CASSLYPHGYTF.

The chain joins TRBV7-6 to TRBJ2-3, with 11 positions matching TRBD2. The CDR3 loop spans 17 amino acids. The germline gives CDR1 SGHVS, CDR2 FNYEAQ. With 3 bases clipped from V and 2 bases from J, the junction kept 7 bases outside the gene matches. CDR3 in amino acids: CASSFLSSGRNTDTQYF. CDR3 nucleotide sequence: TGTGCCAGCAGCTTTTTGTCTAGCGGGAGGAACACAGATACGCAGTATTTT. The full variable domain, in which reference TRBV7-6 and TRBJ2-3 provide the parts outside the CDR3, is GAGVSQSPRYKVTKRGQDVALRCDPISGHVSLYWYRQALGQGPEFLTYFNYEAQQDKSGLPNDRFSAERPEGSISTLTIQRTEQRDSAMYRCASSFLSSGRNTDTQYFGPGTRLTVL.

The rearrangement joins TRBV11-2 to TRBJ2-3, with 9 bases lining up with TRBD1. CDR3 size: 14 residues. CDR1 is SGHAT and CDR2 is FQNNGV in the germline V gene. Losses at the gene ends were 5 bases for V and 4 bases for J; bases not matched to a gene: 4. The CDR3 here is CASSDRGKADTQYF. CDR3 DNA sequence: TGTGCCAGCAGCGACAGGGGGAAGGCAGATACGCAGTATTTT.

Notes on this clone: The junction shows a germline mismatch at one end, possibly a read error. The chain joins TRBV20-1 to TRBJ1-2, with D perhaps TRBD1 (5 bases). The CDR3 runs 10 residues. Germline assignment: CDR1 DFQATT and CDR2 SNEGSKA (reference sequence). The CDR3 spells CSARMDTIVF. CDR3 DNA: TGCAGTGCTAGAATGGACACCATTGTCTTC.

DNA for the CDR3: TGCAGCGTTGGAGTCTCAGCCTACGAGCAGTACTTC. Its translation: CSVGVSAYEQYF. J is TRBJ2-7 and V is TRBV29-1; D ambiguous. The CDR3 is 12 residues long. V lost 4 bases, J lost 2 bases, and 9 bases lay in between. From germline, CDR1 is SQVTM and CDR2 ANQGSEA.

The chain links TRBV6-5 to TRBJ2-7; either TRBD1 or TRBD2 may supply D (5 bases each). The CDR3 runs 15 residues. CDR1 and CDR2 from the germline V gene are MNHEY and SVGAGI. Trimming pared 6 bases from V and 2 bases from J, leaving 17 bases between. The CDR3 nucleotides are TGTGCCAGCAGGGAATGGCAGGGACCCACCTACGAGCAGTACTTC. Translation: CASREWQGPTYEQYF.

The chain joins TRBV28 to TRBJ2-7; 8 bases agree with TRBD1. CDR1 and CDR2 from the germline V gene are MDHEN and SYDVKM. J gave up 6 bases and V 6 bases, and 7 bases lay outside the gene matches. The CDR3 has 13 amino acids. CDR3 amino acids: CASRRTGKAEQYF. The CDR3 region has the DNA TGTGCCAGCAGACGGACAGGGAAGGCCGAGCAGTACTTC.

The gene calls are TRBV28 and TRBJ1-1; D is uncertain. Germline V lookup: CDR1 MDHEN, CDR2 SYDVKM. With 8 bases removed from V and 0 bases from J, the gap between germline ends came to 7 bases. CDR3 length: 12 residues. CDR3: CASQILNTEAFF. CDR3 bases: TGTGCCAGCCAGATCTTGAACACTGAAGCTTTCTTT.

This clone showed up just a few times. This chain uses TRBV5-1 with TRBJ2-1; no firm D call. The CDR3 runs 16 residues. V was shortened by 0 bases and J by 0 bases, with 10 bases between the two germline ends. In germline, CDR1 is SGHRS, CDR2 YFSETQ. The CDR3 nucleotides are TGCGCCAGCAGCTTGGCCGGCCCGAGCTCCTACAATGAGCAGTTCTTC. Its protein is CASSLAGPSSYNEQFF.

V and J are TRBV6-6 and TRBJ2-1; D possibly uses TRBD1 or TRBD2 (6 bases each). Between the trimmed V and J ends, which lost 6 bases and 9 bases, there was a span of 15 bases. Looked up from germline, CDR1 is MNHNY and CDR2 is SVGAGI (reference sequence). This CDR3 region has 13 residues. The CDR3 protein is CASSPSGAGEQFF. In nucleotides, the CDR3 is TGTGCCAGCAGCCCCTCGGGGGCGGGTGAGCAGTTCTTC.

DNA for the CDR3: TGTGCCAGTAGTCCCGGACTTCTAGCGGGACCTAGCACAGATACGCAGTATTTT. Translation gives CASSPGLLAGPSTDTQYF. This chain links TRBV19 with TRBJ2-3; 9 positions agree with TRBD2. CDR1 is LNHDA and CDR2 is SQIVND in the germline V gene (reference sequence). V was pared by 5 bases and J by 0 bases, with 12 bases of the junction left unmatched. The CDR3 has 18 amino acids.